Each of the 6 T cell receptor beta chains below was sequenced from the same sample in a study of a mutant IDH1 vaccine in newly diagnosed glioma. Their recognized antigens are unknown. Only in-frame clones appear in the TCRdb table, and some are missing; sequencing was by immunoSEQ multiplex PCR. This sample has about 43,000 clones, with approximately 88% found just once. As for time point: week 23, last vaccination. Doses of 300 ug of mutant IDH1 20-mer peptide were given with topical imiquimod. The sequences come from PBMCs, collected from a glioma patient whose treatment included an IDH1 peptide vaccine. These receptors were obtained from a woman younger than 35 with glioma. Some clones in this sample may be carry-over from other donors' samples.

V gene TRBV19 combines with J gene TRBJ1-2; the match to TRBD1 covers 9 bases. The CDR3 length is 13 residues. Germline V gives CDR1 LNHDA, CDR2 SQIVND (reference sequence). V shed 2 bases and J 7 bases; nucleotides not matched to a gene: 2. The CDR3 sequence is CASSIRTGAGYTF. The CDR3 DNA reads TGTGCCAGTAGTATAAGGACAGGGGCTGGCTACACCTTC.

This clone was seen only a few times. This rearrangement joins TRBV7-9 to TRBJ1-5, with D tentatively TRBD1 (5 bases). Germline V gene lookup returns CDR1 SEHNR and CDR2 FQNEAQ (reference sequence). V was trimmed by 1 base and J by 2 bases, leaving 12 bases between them. The CDR3 is made up of 16 amino acids. CDR3 sequence (DNA): TGTGCCAGCAGCTTAGGTTCGGGGGTTGGCAATCAGCCCCAGCATTTT. Translation gives CASSLGSGVGNQPQHF.

This clone was picked up a small number of times. The V and J genes are TRBV5-1 and TRBJ1-2; 12 positions agree with TRBD1. CDR3 length: 16 amino acids. The V gene end was trimmed by 0 bases and the J gene end by 5 bases; junction bases not matched to a gene: 5. The germline CDR1 and CDR2 sequences are SGHRS and YFSETQ. In DNA, the CDR3 is TGCGCCAGCAGCTTGGTAGGGACAGGGGGCGCGTATGGCTACACCTTC. Translation: CASSLVGTGGAYGYTF.

The CDR3 DNA follows: TGTGCCAGCAGTGAAGGGACTAACAATGAGCAGTTCTTC. It translates to CASSEGTNNEQFF. The rearrangement uses TRBV6-4 and TRBJ2-1; 7 positions agree with TRBD2. Germline V gene sequence: CDR1 MRHNA, CDR2 SNTAGT. There are 13 residues in the CDR3. V gave up 3 bases and J gave up 5 bases; unmatched junction bases: 1.

This chain joins TRBV7-3 and TRBJ1-1; D gene ambiguous. This CDR3 comprises 14 residues. Germline V gene lookup returns CDR1 SGHTA and CDR2 FQGTGA. V was clipped by 0 bases and J by 6 bases, with 11 bases between them. The DNA for the CDR3 is TGTGCCAGCAGCTTAACCTCTGGTGGGCCTGAAGCTTTCTTT. It codes for CASSLTSGGPEAFF.

The chain recombines TRBV7-2 with TRBJ2-7; D may be TRBD1 (6 bases). V dropped 1 base and J dropped 6 bases, with 16 bases sitting between them. CDR3 size: 15 residues. CDR1 is SGHTA, CDR2 FQGNSA, per germline. Here the CDR3 reads CASSLVSRGRVEQYF. The CDR3 nucleotides are TGTGCCAGCAGCTTAGTGAGCAGGGGTAGAGTCGAGCAGTACTTC.